One and the same sample provided the 29 T cell receptor beta chains below, sequenced in a study of metastatic and nonmetastatic thyroid tumors. Treatment of any kind had been given to no patient before thyroid surgery. TCRdb re-processed the PCR reads through MiXCR. The table shows around 15,000 clones, with about 35% occurring only once. Sequenced material: tumor tissue. Source of these receptors: a male donor with papillary thyroid cancer or a benign thyroid nodule (not recorded which). Some clones in this sample may be carry-over from other donors' samples.

Concerning this clone: This may arise from a read error, as a much more abundant clone is one base away. The chain couples TRBV5-1 to TRBJ2-1; D ambiguous. V lost 6 bases and J lost 15, with 16 bases in between. The CDR3 runs to 11 residues. Germline-derived CDR1 and CDR2 are SGHRS and YFSETQ. The CDR3 here is CASTLGEALFF. The CDR3 nucleotides are TGCGCCAGCACCCTGGGTGAAGCCCTGTTCTTC. Using reference TRBV5-1 and TRBJ2-1 for the parts outside the CDR3, the full variable domain is KAGVTQTPRYLIKTRGQQVTLSCSPISGHRSVSWYQQTPGQGLQFLFEYFSETQRNKGNFPGRFSGRQFSNSRSEMNVSTLELGDSALYLCASTLGEALFFGPGTRLTVL.

The chain uses TRBV6-1 and TRBJ2-2; no clear D. Between the trimmed V and J ends, which lost 2 bases and 2 bases, there was a span of 3 bases. The CDR3 is 13 residues long. Germline CDR1 and CDR2: MNHNS and SASEGT. The CDR3: CASSETNTGELFF. The CDR3 DNA follows: TGTGCCAGCAGTGAAACAAACACCGGGGAGCTGTTTTTT.

This clone was recorded only once. An end of the junction does not agree with germline; a read error may underlie this. This chain uses TRBV11-2 with TRBJ2-1; D gene uncertain. CDR3 size: 16 residues. CDR1 and CDR2 (germline): SGHAT, FQNNGV. As DNA, the CDR3 is TGTGCCAGCAGCTTATTGGCGTGGTGGGGTGTAGATGAGCATTTCTTC. Amino acids: CASSLLAWWGVDEHFF.

The chain carries TRBV25-1 and TRBJ2-7; D call uncertain. The CDR3 covers 14 residues. Germline CDR1 and CDR2: MGHDK and SYGVNS. The ends were cut back, 3 bases at V and 0 bases at J, with 9 bases in the middle. This CDR3 is CASSDSRASYEQYF. The DNA of the CDR3 is TGTGCCAGCAGTGATTCCCGGGCCTCCTACGAGCAGTACTTC.

This clone was seen a few times. The genes are TRBV28 and TRBJ2-7, with TRBD1 as a possible D gene (6 bases). CDR1 is MDHEN, CDR2 SYDVKM, per germline. Trimming removed 7 bases from V and 0 bases from J, with 19 bases in between. The length of the CDR3 is 16 residues. CDR3 in DNA: TGTGCCAGCACGCCCGTGGGGGCTCAAAGCTCCTACGAGCAGTACTTC. It translates to CASTPVGAQSSYEQYF.

This clone was seen only once. Germline and junction disagree at one end, which may indicate a read error. The V gene is TRBV10-1, the J gene TRBJ1-1, with D maybe TRBD1 (6 bases). This CDR3 region has 13 residues. In germline, CDR1 is WNHNN, CDR2 SYGVQD (reference sequence). In nucleotides, the CDR3 is TGCACCAGCAGGGGATCGGACGACGCTGAAGCTTTCTTT. Translating gives CTSRGSDDAEAFF.

By frequency in the sample, this clone is medium-sized. V gene TRBV20-1 combines with J gene TRBJ2-1; D might be TRBD1 (5 bases). This CDR3 is built from 18 residues. V lost 6 bases to trimming and J lost 6 bases, with 30 bases between them. The germline gives CDR1 DFQATT, CDR2 SNEGSKA (reference sequence). For the CDR3, the DNA is TGCAGTGCGACAGCGTTCGACTCATCAACTCCTACTCTCAATGAGCAGTTCTTC. Translated: CSATAFDSSTPTLNEQFF.

By sample share, this clone is medium-sized. CDR3 in amino acids: CASSEETYNEQFF. CDR3 bases: TGTGCCAGCAGTGAGGAAACCTACAATGAGCAGTTCTTC. The chain recombines TRBV2 with TRBJ2-1; no firm D call. Trimming left V 3 bases short and J 2 bases short, with 5 bases between. From germline, CDR1 is SNHLY and CDR2 FYNNEI. This CDR3 has 13 residues.

This clone ranks as medium-sized (0.01 to 0.1%). The rearrangement joins TRBV2 to TRBJ2-7; 7 bases align to TRBD2. The CDR3 is 14 amino acids. The germline V gene has CDR1 SNHLY and CDR2 FYNNEI. With V trimmed by 6 bases and J by 3 bases, 8 bases remained unmatched. The CDR3 reads CASRGRRGSYEQYF. The CDR3 DNA reads TGTGCCAGCAGGGGTCGGCGGGGGAGCTACGAGCAGTACTTC.

This chain links TRBV20-1 with TRBJ2-1; 8 bases line up with TRBD2. The CDR3 is 16 amino acids. Germline loops: CDR1 DFQATT, CDR2 SNEGSKA (reference sequence). The V and J ends lost 0 bases and 8 bases, in that order; junction bases with no gene match: 12. CDR3 coding DNA: TGCAGTGCTAGAGATTTTAGCGGGACTGGTGGCGATGAGCAGTTCTTC. Its protein is CSARDFSGTGGDEQFF.

This clone is a singleton in its sample. This chain connects TRBV4-1 to TRBJ2-7, with 10 bases identical to TRBD2. V dropped 0 bases and J dropped 3; count of bases not matched to a gene: 8. The CDR3 covers 17 residues. Germline CDR1 and CDR2: MGHRA and YSYEKL. The CDR3: CASSQDGSLAGDYEQYF. DNA for the CDR3: TGCGCCAGCAGCCAAGATGGGTCCCTAGCGGGGGACTACGAGCAGTACTTC.

The V call is TRBV10-2, the J call TRBJ1-4, with D maybe TRBD1 (5 bases). This CDR3 spans 14 amino acids. Germline-derived CDR1 and CDR2 are WSHSY and SAAADI. The germline V and J ends were trimmed by 7 bases and 8 bases, with 17 bases remaining between them. CDR3 in DNA: TGCGCCAGCACCGTCGCAGGGAGGAGGGAAAAACTGTTTTTT. Residues: CASTVAGRREKLFF.

This clone was seen a few times. At one boundary the junction diverges from the germline segment, which might be a read error. This chain uses TRBV28 with TRBJ1-2, with D possibly TRBD1 on 6 matching bases. Germline V gene data show CDR1 as MDHEN and CDR2 as SYDVKM. CDR3 length equals 15 residues. CDR3 sequence (DNA): TGTGCCAGAAGCCCTTACGCTAGGACAGCCTATGGCTACACATTC. It translates to CARSPYARTAYGYTF.

This clone was seen many times. This rearrangement joins TRBV10-2 to TRBJ1-4; D uncertain. Germline V gene data show CDR1 as WSHSY and CDR2 as SAAADI. V lost 7 bases and J 0 bases, leaving 12 bases between the germline ends. The CDR3 contains 15 residues. This CDR3 is CASTAIATTNEKLFF. The DNA for the CDR3 is TGCGCCAGCACAGCTATTGCCACAACTAATGAAAAACTGTTTTTT.

The rearrangement uses TRBV20-1 and TRBJ2-3, with 8 positions matching TRBD1. V was pared by 5 bases and J by 7 bases, with 14 bases of the junction left unmatched. CDR3 size: 15 residues. Germline V gene data show CDR1 as DFQATT and CDR2 as SNEGSKA (reference sequence). CDR3 sequence reads: CSAAGTGTSPYTQYF. The CDR3 DNA sequence: TGCAGTGCTGCCGGGACAGGAACTAGCCCATATACGCAGTATTTT.

The V and J genes are TRBV2 and TRBJ2-6; D is possibly TRBD1 (5 bases). Looked up from germline, CDR1 is SNHLY and CDR2 is FYNNEI. Between the trimmed V and J ends, which lost 5 bases and 3 bases, there was a span of 29 bases. The CDR3 is 21 amino acids. CDR3 in amino acids: CASSQGVFTVDKKSGANVLTF. The CDR3 bases are TGTGCCAGCAGTCAAGGGGTCTTTACAGTCGACAAAAAGAGTGGGGCCAACGTCCTGACTTTC. The full variable domain, in which reference TRBV2 and TRBJ2-6 provide the parts outside the CDR3, is EPEVTQTPSHQVTQMGQEVILRCVPISNHLYFYWYRQILGQKVEFLVSFYNNEISEKSEIFDDQFSVERPDGSNFTLKIRSTKLEDSAMYFCASSQGVFTVDKKSGANVLTFGAGSRLTVL.

This clone showed up many times. The V and J genes are TRBV7-3 and TRBJ2-1, with D unresolved. CDR1 SGHTA and CDR2 FQGTGA come from the germline V gene. This CDR3 contains 11 residues. Trimming pared 5 bases from V and 8 bases from J, leaving 7 bases between. The CDR3 region is CASSQEDEQFF. CDR3 bases: TGTGCCAGCAGCCAAGAAGATGAGCAGTTCTTC. The full variable domain, with the rest looked up from reference TRBV7-3 and TRBJ2-1, is GAGVSQTPSNKVTEKGKYVELRCDPISGHTALYWYRQSLGQGPEFLIYFQGTGAADDSGLPNDRFFAVRPEGSVSTLKIQRTERGDSAVYLCASSQEDEQFFGPGTRLTVL.

Within the sample, this clone is medium-sized. The rearrangement links TRBV13 to TRBJ1-5, with 7 bases that match TRBD1. Germline lookup yields CDR1 PRHDT and CDR2 FYEKMQ (reference sequence). V trimming: 2 bases; J trimming: 5 bases; junction bases outside the gene matches: 3. The length of the CDR3 is 14 residues. CDR3 sequence (DNA): TGTGCCAGCAGCTTAAGACAGGGTCATCAGCCCCAGCATTTT. It yields the protein CASSLRQGHQPQHF.

The table lists this clone with a few counts. A read error may be the cause here, since a much bigger clone is one base away. Different DNA sequences within this sample yield the same CDR3. The chain links TRBV11-2 to TRBJ2-3; D unclear. V was cut by 5 bases and J by 4 bases, with 19 bases left in between. Germline V gene sequence: CDR1 SGHAT, CDR2 FQNNGV. This CDR3 is 16 amino acids long. The CDR3 loop reads CASSPWGTTTADTQYF. The CDR3 DNA reads as TGTGCCAGCAGCCCGTGGGGTACTACCACCGCAGATACGCAGTATTTT. Using reference TRBV11-2 and TRBJ2-3 for the parts outside the CDR3, the full variable domain is EAGVAQSPRYKIIEKRQSVAFWCNPISGHATLYWYQQILGQGPKLLIQFQNNGVVDDSQLPKDRFSAERLKGVDSTLKIQPAKLEDSAVYLCASSPWGTTTADTQYFGPGTRLTVL.

As regards this clone: Germline is not matched at one junction end, which may reflect a read error. V and J are TRBV6-1 and TRBJ1-2; D is uncertain. This CDR3 is built from 11 residues. Germline V CDR1 and CDR2: MNHNS, SASEGT. The CDR3 spells CAIGAGSCYTF. The CDR3 DNA is TGTGCCATTGGTGCGGGTAGTTGCTACACGTTC.

V gene TRBV10-1 combines with J gene TRBJ1-6; possibly TRBD1 for D (5 bases). Germline assignment: CDR1 WNHNN and CDR2 SYGVQD (reference sequence). V lost 4 bases, J lost 0 bases, and 7 bases lay in between. This CDR3 has 15 residues. The CDR3: CASSVRGSYNSPLHF. As DNA, the CDR3 is TGCGCCAGCAGTGTTAGGGGCTCCTATAATTCACCCCTCCACTTT.

As to this clone: A much larger clone is a single base away; this may be a read error. The V and J genes are TRBV20-1 and TRBJ2-4, with a tentative D call TRBD2 (5 bases). Per the germline V gene, CDR1 is DFQATT and CDR2 is SNEGSKA (reference sequence). The V gene lost 3 bases and the J gene lost 2 bases, with 8 bases spanning the gap. The CDR3 is made up of 13 amino acids. The CDR3 DNA sequence: TGCAGTGCTAGTACGGGGTCCAAAAACATTCAGTACTTC. Translated, it gives CSASTGSKNIQYF.

This clone has ten or more counts. V and J are TRBV9 and TRBJ2-3; the D call may be TRBD1 or TRBD2 (6 bases each). There are 17 residues in the CDR3. The germline V gene encodes CDR1 SGDLS and CDR2 YYNGEE. Trimming removed 4 bases at V and 0 bases at J, with 18 bases between. The CDR3 DNA follows: TGTGCCAGCAGCCCAGGAGGGGGAACGGGAAGCACAGATACGCAGTATTTT. It specifies CASSPGGGTGSTDTQYF. The whole variable domain, filled in from reference TRBV9 and TRBJ2-3, reads DSGVTQTPKHLITATGQRVTLRCSPRSGDLSVYWYQQSLDQGLQFLIQYYNGEERAKGNILERFSAQQFPDLHSELNLSSLELGDSALYFCASSPGGGTGSTDTQYFGPGTRLTVL.

As regards this clone: The junction does not match germline at one end; this may be a read error. The V call is TRBV15, the J call TRBJ2-2; D is unclear. CDR3 size: 14 residues. Germline V gene lookup returns CDR1 LNHNV and CDR2 YYDKDF (reference sequence). Written as DNA, the CDR3 is TGTGCCACCAGCAGAGCTGGGTTCACCGGTGAGCTGTTTTTT. This translates into CATSRAGFTGELFF.

This clone is termed medium-sized. The V call is TRBV20-1, the J call TRBJ2-3; TRBD2 aligns across 7 bases. The CDR3 spans 16 residues. Trimming cost V 0 bases and J 2 bases; bases outside gene matches: 8. The germline V gene has CDR1 DFQATT and CDR2 SNEGSKA (reference sequence). For the CDR3, the DNA is TGCAGTGCTAGAGATGGGCGGGGGTCCCCCACAGATACGCAGTATTTT. Amino acid sequence: CSARDGRGSPTDTQYF.

The V and J genes are TRBV27 and TRBJ1-3; TRBD1 matches 8 bases. The CDR3 runs to 16 residues. V was pared by 2 bases and J by 2 bases, with 5 bases of the junction left unmatched. The germline V gene has CDR1 MNHEY and CDR2 SMNVEV (reference sequence). This CDR3 reads CASSLGGQGTGNTIYF. The CDR3 DNA reads TGTGCCAGCAGTTTAGGCGGACAGGGTACTGGAAACACCATATATTTT.

About this clone: Sequence at one end of the junction differs from germline and may be a read error. The chain links TRBV7-2 to TRBJ1-5; D not certain. The CDR3 runs to 15 residues. Germline CDR1 and CDR2: SGHTA and FQGNSA. The CDR3 loop reads CASSLGQEGNKPEHF. The CDR3 DNA reads TGTGCCAGCAGCTTAGGGCAGGAGGGCAATAAGCCCGAGCATTTT.

This clone was found a few times. The V and J genes are TRBV29-1 and TRBJ1-1, with TRBD1 matching 9 bases. The CDR3 loop spans 13 amino acids. Trimming removed 5 bases from V and 4 bases from J; junction bases left unmatched: 5. Germline loops: CDR1 SQVTM, CDR2 ANQGSEA. In nucleotides, the CDR3 is TGCAGCGTTCACAGGGGGCAGGTCACTGAAGCTTTCTTT. The encoded protein is CSVHRGQVTEAFF.

By share of the sample, this clone is medium-sized. A junction end diverges from the germline sequence, so it may reflect a read error. The rearrangement links TRBV7-7 to TRBJ2-7; the D gene is possibly TRBD2 (5 bases). Germline CDR1 and CDR2: SSHAT and FNYEAQ (reference sequence). The length of the CDR3 is 13 residues. The CDR3 coding sequence is TGTGCTAGCAGCCTTCGGACGGGATACGAGCAGTACTTC. It encodes CASSLRTGYEQYF.